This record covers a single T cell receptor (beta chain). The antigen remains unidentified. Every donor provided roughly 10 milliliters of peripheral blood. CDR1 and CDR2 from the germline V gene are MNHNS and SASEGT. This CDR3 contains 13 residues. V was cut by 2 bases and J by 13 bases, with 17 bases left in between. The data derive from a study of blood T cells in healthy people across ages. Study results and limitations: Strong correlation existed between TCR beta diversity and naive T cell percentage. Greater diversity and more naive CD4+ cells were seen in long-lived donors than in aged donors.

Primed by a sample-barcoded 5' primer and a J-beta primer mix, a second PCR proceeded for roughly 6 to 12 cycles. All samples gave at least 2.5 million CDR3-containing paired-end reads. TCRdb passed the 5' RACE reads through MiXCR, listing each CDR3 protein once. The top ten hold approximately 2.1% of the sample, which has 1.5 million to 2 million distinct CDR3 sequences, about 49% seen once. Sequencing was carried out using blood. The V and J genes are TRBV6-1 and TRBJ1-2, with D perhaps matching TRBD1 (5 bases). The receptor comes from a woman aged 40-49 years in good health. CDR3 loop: CASSELNEGAGTF. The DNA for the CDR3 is TGTGCCAGCAGTGAACTTAACGAAGGGGCAGGCACCTTC.